The 18 T cell receptor beta chains below all came from one sample that was sequenced in a study of regulatory and conventional T cells in breast cancer. TCRdb reprocessed the PCR reads with MiXCR, giving one entry per CDR3 protein. The profile covers 10,000 or so distinct CDR3 sequences, with nearly 35% appearing a single time and over 5% taken by the ten largest. Sequencing was done on a sample of conventional T cells from blood. The receptors come from a male donor in good health.

This chain connects TRBV6-6 to TRBJ1-1, with D uncertain. Trimming took 4 bases from V and 1 from J, leaving 19 bases between them. CDR1 and CDR2 from the germline V gene are MNHNY and SVGAGI (reference sequence). The CDR3 length is 17 residues. The CDR3 DNA follows: TGTGCCAGCAGTTCACGAGTTGGGAGACCAGGGAACACTGAAGCTTTCTTT. It translates to CASSSRVGRPGNTEAFF.

For this clonotype: A read error may account for a junction end that differs from germline. The J gene is TRBJ2-1, the V gene TRBV27; 8 bases agree with TRBD2. This CDR3 spans 16 amino acids. Germline CDR1 and CDR2: MNHEY and SMNVEV (reference sequence). The chain's CDR3 is CASSFKAGALYSEQFF. The CDR3 DNA sequence: TGTGCCAGCAGTTTCAAAGCGGGGGCCCTCTACAGTGAGCAGTTCTTC.

This clonotype was counted a single time. The chain carries TRBV29-1 and TRBJ2-3, with TRBD2 matching 8 bases. Losses at the gene ends were 5 bases for V and 2 bases for J; bases not matched to a gene: 6. The germline gives CDR1 SQVTM, CDR2 ANQGSEA. CDR3 size: 14 residues. DNA of the CDR3: TGCAGCGTTAAAAGCGGGGGCTACACAGATACGCAGTATTTT. The encoded protein is CSVKSGGYTDTQYF.

This chain's CDR3 is CASSLRLGGNEQFF. In DNA form, the CDR3 reads TGTGCCAGCAGTCTTAGACTAGGGGGCAATGAGCAGTTCTTC. This chain joins TRBV7-9 and TRBJ2-1, with D perhaps being TRBD1 or TRBD2 (6 bases each). V was shortened by 6 bases and J by 6 bases, with 15 bases between the two germline ends. Germline V gene data show CDR1 as SEHNR and CDR2 as FQNEAQ (reference sequence). The CDR3 is 14 amino acids.

This clonotype was recorded a few times. CDR3 nucleotides: TGTGCCATCAGTGAGTCAGTCCAGGGTGAAGCTTTCTTT. It encodes CAISESVQGEAFF. The chain recombines TRBV10-3 with TRBJ1-1, with D maybe TRBD1 (5 bases). CDR1 and CDR2 from the germline V gene are ENHRY and SYGVKD. Trimming stripped 0 bases from V and 7 bases from J, with 9 bases between. The CDR3 sequence is 13 residues long.

This clonotype was counted between two and nine times. The genes are TRBV7-2 and TRBJ2-5; 8 positions match TRBD2. This CDR3 has 16 amino acids. The germline CDR1 and CDR2 sequences are SGHTA and FQGNSA. V was pared by 5 bases and J by 2 bases, with 10 bases of the junction left unmatched. CDR3: CASSLPRTSGQETQYF. In DNA form, the CDR3 reads TGTGCCAGCAGCCTTCCCAGAACTAGCGGACAAGAGACCCAGTACTTC.

The chain links TRBV7-9 to TRBJ2-7; 8 bases are shared with TRBD1. With 5 bases clipped from V and 0 bases from J, the junction kept 9 bases outside the gene matches. The germline V gene encodes CDR1 SEHNR and CDR2 FQNEAQ (reference sequence). The CDR3 loop spans 16 amino acids. This CDR3 reads CASSETSGTGSYEQYF. As DNA, the CDR3 is TGTGCCAGCAGCGAGACTTCGGGGACAGGCTCCTACGAGCAGTACTTC.

This clonotype is medium-sized (0.01 to 0.1%). This rearrangement joins TRBV30 to TRBJ2-7; D possibly corresponds to TRBD1 (6 bases). Germline V gives CDR1 GTSNPN, CDR2 SVGIG (reference sequence). The CDR3 has 14 amino acids. Between the trimmed V and J ends, which lost 0 bases and 4 bases, there was a span of 13 bases. The CDR3 here is CAWSVGGDSYEQYF. CDR3 DNA sequence: TGTGCCTGGAGTGTAGGGGGTGACTCATACGAGCAGTACTTC. Supplemented by reference TRBV30 and TRBJ2-7, the full variable domain reads SQTIHQWPATLVQPVGSPLSLECTVEGTSNPNLYWYRQAAGRGLQLLFYSVGIGQISSEVPQNLSASRPQDRQFILSSKKLLLSDSGFYLCAWSVGGDSYEQYFGPGTRLTVT.

The chain employs TRBV12-3 or TRBV12-4 and TRBJ1-1; a weak D match, TRBD1 (6 bases). The CDR3 loop spans 12 amino acids. V lost 6 bases and J 10 bases, leaving 15 bases between the germline ends. The CDR3 region has the DNA TGTGCCAGCAGCTGGACAGTCTTGAGAGCTTTCTTT. Encoded protein: CASSWTVLRAFF.

The chain is built from TRBV28 and TRBJ2-3; TRBD2 aligns across 14 bases. The CDR3 extends over 16 amino acids. After removal of 7 bases from V and 1 base from J, the junction contained 4 bases not matched to a gene. Germline V gene data show CDR1 as MDHEN and CDR2 as SYDVKM. DNA of the CDR3: TGTGCCAGCACTGCGGGACTAGCGGGGGGCACAGATACGCAGTATTTT. Amino acid sequence: CASTAGLAGGTDTQYF.

The rearrangement joins TRBV7-9 to TRBJ2-7; D is uncertain. The V gene lost 6 bases and the J gene lost 0 bases, with 12 bases spanning the gap. This CDR3 has 14 amino acids. Per germline, CDR1 SEHNR and CDR2 FQNEAQ (reference sequence). Written as DNA, the CDR3 is TGTGCCAGCAGTCTCGGTTCCAGCTCCTACGAGCAGTACTTC. Protein product: CASSLGSSSYEQYF.

Details on this clonotype: This sequence may be a read error, since a much larger clone differs from it by one base. The rearrangement links TRBV20-1 to TRBJ2-1; TRBD2 might be the D (6 bases). Germline loops: CDR1 DFQATT, CDR2 SNEGSKA (reference sequence). There are 15 residues in the CDR3. This CDR3 is CIASTRGGSYNEQFF. The CDR3 nucleotides are TGCATTGCTAGTACGCGGGGTGGCTCCTACAATGAGCAGTTCTTC.

V gene TRBV20-1 combines with J gene TRBJ2-1, with D maybe TRBD2 (6 bases). Germline V gene data show CDR1 as DFQATT and CDR2 as SNEGSKA (reference sequence). V was cut by 3 bases and J by 3 bases, with 15 bases left in between. CDR3 length equals 15 residues. The CDR3 loop reads CSASMAGLLYNEQFF. CDR3 bases: TGCAGTGCTAGTATGGCGGGACTCCTCTACAATGAGCAGTTCTTC.

The sample holds a few counts of this clonotype. J is TRBJ1-5 and V is TRBV6-1; 11 nucleotides align to TRBD1. V was clipped by 9 bases and J by 9 bases; unmatched bases: 13. Germline assignment: CDR1 MNHNS and CDR2 SASEGT. The CDR3 has 15 residues. CDR3 coding DNA: TGTGCCAGTTACCGGGACAGGGGGATTTGGACGCCCCAGCATTTT. Translating gives CASYRDRGIWTPQHF.

This clonotype was found a few times. V usage is TRBV5-1 and J usage is TRBJ2-1; TRBD1 might be the D (6 bases). Germline CDR1 reads SGHRS; CDR2 reads YFSETQ. V was shortened by 4 bases and J by 8 bases, with 19 bases between the two germline ends. CDR3 length equals 15 residues. This chain's CDR3 is CASSVAQGSRDEQFF. In DNA form, the CDR3 reads TGCGCCAGCAGCGTGGCACAGGGTAGCCGCGATGAGCAGTTCTTC.

The chain is built from TRBV6-2 or TRBV6-3 and TRBJ2-2; tentatively, D is TRBD1 (5 bases). The CDR3 consists of 15 residues. The germline gives CDR1 MNHEY, CDR2 SVGEGT. Trimming shortened V by 4 bases and J by 0 bases, and 9 bases separated the two germline ends. Here the CDR3 DNA reads TGTGCCAGCAGTTTACAACAGGCGAACACCGGGGAGCTGTTTTTT. Protein product: CASSLQQANTGELFF.

The rearrangement joins TRBV24-1 to TRBJ1-5; D is undetermined. V lost 3 bases to trimming and J lost 3 bases, with 8 bases between them. Germline lookup yields CDR1 KGHDR and CDR2 SFDVKD. This CDR3 has 14 residues. CDR3 sequence (DNA): TGTGCCACCAGTGATCCAGCTAACAATCAGCCCCAGCATTTT. As protein: CATSDPANNQPQHF.

The chain is built from TRBV12-3 or TRBV12-4 and TRBJ2-7, with TRBD1 matching over 8 bases. The CDR3 is made up of 13 amino acids. The junction had 3 bases not matched to a gene; V was cut back by 5 bases and J by 3 bases. The CDR3 DNA sequence: TGTGCCAGCAGTCGGACAGGGAACTACGAGCAGTACTTC. Its translation is CASSRTGNYEQYF.